Shown below are 31 T cell receptor beta chains from a single sample sequenced in a study of Ad26.COV2.S vaccination and SARS-CoV-2 variants. Generated by immunoSEQ multiplex PCR, the TCRdb table keeps only in-frame clones and is missing some. Among about 350,000 clones listed, about 90% were seen once. The sample was peripheral blood, taken after recovery from COVID-19. All receptors come from a human donor who had recovered from COVID-19.

This rearrangement joins TRBV4-1 to TRBJ1-1, with a weak D call TRBD1 (6 bases). V lost 3 bases, J lost 6 bases, and 14 bases lay in between. Germline V CDR1 and CDR2: MGHRA, YSYEKL. This CDR3 has 14 amino acids. CDR3 sequence (DNA): TGCGCCAGCAGCCATGGATCCGCAGGGGCTGAAGCTTTCTTT. It translates to CASSHGSAGAEAFF.

The chain is built from TRBV19 and TRBJ1-5; TRBD1 might be the D (6 bases). V was shortened by 8 bases and J by 6 bases, with 14 bases between the two germline ends. CDR1 is LNHDA and CDR2 is SQIVND in the germline V gene (reference sequence). CDR3 length: 13 residues. The CDR3 coding sequence is TGTGCCAGTCGGGGCCAGGGGTTTCAGCCCCAGCATTTT. It codes for CASRGQGFQPQHF.

The chain couples TRBV10-3 to TRBJ2-5; the match to TRBD2 covers 11 bases. Germline loops: CDR1 ENHRY, CDR2 SYGVKD. V shed 2 bases, J shed 4 bases, and the junction held 6 bases outside the gene matches. The length of the CDR3 is 16 residues. CDR3 DNA: TGTGCCATCAGTGAGCCGACTAGCGGGGACGGAGAGACCCAGTACTTC. It is translated as CAISEPTSGDGETQYF.

This chain links TRBV10-3 with TRBJ2-3; D could derive from TRBD1 or TRBD2 (5 bases each). The CDR3 sequence is 15 residues long. Germline V gene lookup returns CDR1 ENHRY and CDR2 SYGVKD. V dropped 7 bases and J dropped 3 bases, with 17 bases sitting between them. CDR3 loop: CAIKNGTGRTDTQYF. CDR3 bases: TGTGCCATCAAAAATGGGACCGGCCGGACAGATACGCAGTATTTT.

The count of this clone is one. This chain joins TRBV7-3 and TRBJ1-2; D remains unclear. The germline V gene encodes CDR1 SGHTA and CDR2 FQGTGA. This CDR3 contains 13 residues. V lost 4 bases and J 6 bases, leaving 12 bases between the germline ends. The DNA for the CDR3 is TGTGCCAGCAGCTCCTCCCGGGCCCATGGCTACACCTTC. This gives the protein CASSSSRAHGYTF.

V gene TRBV11-3 combines with J gene TRBJ2-3; perhaps TRBD2 as D (5 bases). The CDR3 contains 15 residues. V dropped 1 base and J dropped 0 bases, with 8 bases sitting between them. Germline V lookup: CDR1 SGHNT, CDR2 YENEEA. The DNA of the CDR3 is TGTGCCAGCAGCTTAGGAGGGAAGAGCACAGATACGCAGTATTTT. Amino acid sequence: CASSLGGKSTDTQYF. Full variable domain (missing parts from reference TRBV11-3 and TRBJ2-3): EAGVVQSPRYKIIEKKQPVAFWCNPISGHNTLYWYLQNLGQGPELLIRYENEEAVDDSQLPKDRFSAERLKGVDSTLKIQPAELGDSAVYLCASSLGGKSTDTQYFGPGTRLTVL.

The chain is built from TRBV5-1 and TRBJ1-1; 8 bases are a match to TRBD1. From germline, CDR1 is SGHRS and CDR2 YFSETQ. The V segment lost 0 bases and the J segment 1 base; nucleotides outside the gene matches: 5. The CDR3 has 16 residues. The CDR3 here is CASSLGTGTGNTEAFF. The CDR3 DNA reads TGCGCCAGCAGCTTGGGGACAGGGACCGGGAACACTGAAGCTTTCTTT.

The rearrangement uses TRBV5-6 and TRBJ1-2, with D perhaps TRBD1 (5 bases). V was trimmed by 0 bases and J by 4 bases, leaving 10 bases between them. This CDR3 contains 14 residues. The germline gives CDR1 SGHDT, CDR2 YYEEEE. CDR3 DNA sequence: TGTGCCAGCAGCTTGGGGGGCCTTCCCTATGGCTACACCTTC. The encoded protein is CASSLGGLPYGYTF. Supplemented by reference TRBV5-6 and TRBJ1-2, the full variable domain reads DAGVTQSPTHLIKTRGQQVTLRCSPKSGHDTVSWYQQALGQGPQFIFQYYEEEERQRGNFPDRFSGHQFPNYSSELNVNALLLGDSALYLCASSLGGLPYGYTFGSGTRLTVV.

The rearrangement uses TRBV12-3 or TRBV12-4 and TRBJ1-5; D is uncertain. The CDR3 runs to 11 residues. The V end lost 1 base, the J end lost 9 bases, and 4 bases lay between the germline ends. The CDR3 reads CASSLGWPQHF. The CDR3 nucleotides are TGTGCCAGCAGTTTAGGGTGGCCCCAGCATTTT.

This clone was recorded a few times. The V gene is TRBV7-2, the J gene TRBJ1-2, with D perhaps matching TRBD1 (5 bases). Trimming left V 5 bases short and J 3 bases short, with 16 bases between. The length of the CDR3 is 15 residues. Germline-derived CDR1 and CDR2 are SGHTA and FQGNSA. The CDR3 loop is CASSLRDVGDYGYTF. CDR3 DNA: TGTGCCAGCAGCCTCCGGGACGTAGGGGACTATGGCTACACCTTC.

This clone has a handful of counts. The chain combines TRBV3-1 (or the pseudogene TRBV3-2) with TRBJ1-2; 9 bases line up with TRBD1. Looked up from germline, CDR1 is LGHDT and CDR2 is YNNKEL (reference sequence). Trimming removed 1 base from V and 5 bases from J; junction bases left unmatched: 5. This CDR3 comprises 15 residues. The CDR3 loop reads CASSQGSGQGYGYTF. As DNA, the CDR3 is TGTGCCAGCAGCCAAGGGTCAGGACAGGGGTATGGCTACACCTTC.

The count of this clone is one. The chain links TRBV25-1 to TRBJ1-2; D is uncertain. V was trimmed by 4 bases and J by 1 base, leaving 7 bases between them. This CDR3 comprises 13 residues. Germline V lookup: CDR1 MGHDK, CDR2 SYGVNS. The CDR3 sequence: CASSGRINYGYTF. CDR3 nucleotide sequence: TGTGCCAGCAGTGGGCGCATTAACTATGGCTACACCTTC.

This chain links TRBV13 with TRBJ2-6; D gene unclear. The CDR3 totals 15 residues. Germline CDR1 PRHDT, CDR2 FYEKMQ (reference sequence). V was shortened by 2 bases and J by 0 bases, with 5 bases between the two germline ends. CDR3 coding DNA: TGTGCCAGCAGCTTACCCCGCTCTGGGGCCAACGTCCTGACTTTC. Translated: CASSLPRSGANVLTF.

The rearrangement uses TRBV19 and TRBJ1-2; D ambiguous. The germline V and J ends were trimmed by 4 bases and 4 bases, with 13 bases remaining between them. Germline lookup yields CDR1 LNHDA and CDR2 SQIVND (reference sequence). The CDR3 spans 14 residues. The CDR3 spells CASSKQPISYGYTF. Written as DNA, the CDR3 is TGTGCCAGTAGTAAACAACCAATTTCCTATGGCTACACCTTC.

A single count supports this clone. The rearrangement uses TRBV7-9 and TRBJ2-7; D is unclear. Germline CDR1 reads SEHNR; CDR2 reads FQNEAQ (reference sequence). V shed 3 bases and J shed 2 bases, with 8 bases lying between them. The CDR3 has 13 amino acids. The CDR3 loop is CASSFAVTYEQYF. The CDR3 nucleotides read TGTGCCAGCAGCTTCGCGGTAACCTACGAGCAGTACTTC.

This rearrangement joins TRBV6-5 to TRBJ2-7; D is possibly TRBD1 (6 bases). The germline gives CDR1 MNHEY, CDR2 SVGAGI. V lost 5 bases and J lost 3, with 14 bases in between. The CDR3 runs 14 residues. The CDR3 reads CASSTLTGFYEQYF. CDR3 DNA: TGTGCCAGCAGTACCTTGACAGGCTTCTACGAGCAGTACTTC.

The chain joins TRBV29-1 to TRBJ1-1; 9 nucleotides align to TRBD1. From germline, CDR1 is SQVTM and CDR2 ANQGSEA. V lost 5 bases to trimming and J lost 5 bases; unmatched junction nucleotides: 6. There are 13 residues in the CDR3. The CDR3 reads CSVQTGTGTEAFF. The DNA for the CDR3 is TGCAGCGTTCAAACCGGGACAGGGACTGAAGCTTTCTTT. The whole variable domain, filled in from reference TRBV29-1 and TRBJ1-1, reads SAVISQKPSRDICQRGTSLTIQCQVDSQVTMMFWYRQQPGQSLTLIATANQGSEATYESGFVIDKFPISRPNLTFSTLTVSNMSPEDSSIYLCSVQTGTGTEAFFGQGTRLTVV.

This chain joins TRBV6-4 and TRBJ2-3; a possible D gene is TRBD2 (7 bases). The CDR3 is 15 amino acids. Per the germline V gene, CDR1 is MRHNA and CDR2 is SNTAGT. Trimming took 10 bases from V and 2 from J, leaving 19 bases between them. In DNA form, the CDR3 reads TGTGCCAACTGGGGAGGGGGGCCTTACACAGATACGCAGTATTTT. This gives the protein CANWGGGPYTDTQYF.

V gene TRBV19 combines with J gene TRBJ1-1; D is unclear. The germline CDR1 and CDR2 sequences are LNHDA and SQIVND (reference sequence). The CDR3 spans 12 residues. The V end was cut by 4 bases, the J end by 2 bases, with 5 bases between. CDR3 sequence reads: CASSKLNTEAFF. The CDR3 region has the DNA TGTGCCAGTAGTAAGCTCAACACTGAAGCTTTCTTT.

This chain connects TRBV12-3 or TRBV12-4 to TRBJ1-1; 7 bases line up with TRBD1. CDR3 length: 12 residues. V was clipped by 7 bases and J by 8 bases; unmatched bases: 7. The CDR3 sequence: CASTSGRGEAFF. The CDR3 DNA is TGTGCCAGCACCTCGGGCAGGGGGGAAGCTTTCTTT.

This clone was seen a handful of times. The chain joins TRBV4-1 to TRBJ1-6, with D perhaps TRBD1 (5 bases). Germline V gives CDR1 MGHRA, CDR2 YSYEKL. With 1 base removed from V and 10 bases from J, the gap between germline ends came to 17 bases. The CDR3 is 16 residues long. CDR3 loop: CASSQGLTGVASPLHF. CDR3 coding DNA: TGCGCCAGCAGCCAAGGTCTAACAGGCGTAGCATCACCCCTCCACTTT.

The chain recombines TRBV19 with TRBJ1-1, with D possibly being TRBD1 (6 bases). Trimming took off 5 bases at V and 1 base at J, with 8 bases between the two ends. Germline values: CDR1 LNHDA, CDR2 SQIVND (reference sequence). The CDR3 length is 13 residues. In DNA form, the CDR3 reads TGTGCCAGTAGTGCACAGGGGAACACTGAAGCTTTCTTT. This translates into CASSAQGNTEAFF. Combining the CDR3 with reference TRBV19 and TRBJ1-1 gives the whole variable domain DGGITQSPKYLFRKEGQNVTLSCEQNLNHDAMYWYRQDPGQGLRLIYYSQIVNDFQKGDIAEGYSVSREKKESFPLTVTSAQKNPTAFYLCASSAQGNTEAFFGQGTRLTVV.

The chain uses TRBV7-9 and TRBJ2-5; 8 bases line up with TRBD2. Per the germline V gene, CDR1 is SEHNR and CDR2 is FQNEAQ (reference sequence). The CDR3 is made up of 13 amino acids. Trimming at V came to 11 bases and at J to 3 bases, leaving 8 bases not matched to a gene. The CDR3 is CAVRAGGKETQYF. The CDR3 coding sequence is TGTGCCGTGAGGGCGGGGGGCAAAGAGACCCAGTACTTC.

V and J are TRBV7-8 and TRBJ2-7; the match to TRBD1 covers 10 bases. The V and J ends lost 4 bases and 3 bases, in that order; junction bases with no gene match: 9. Germline loops: CDR1 SGHVS, CDR2 FQNEAQ. The CDR3 has 16 residues. In DNA, the CDR3 is TGTGCCAGCAGCTCGACAGACAGGGGGCAGTTCTACGAGCAGTACTTC. Translating it yields CASSSTDRGQFYEQYF.

The chain employs TRBV7-8 and TRBJ2-7, with D tentatively TRBD1 or TRBD2 (5 bases each). Germline CDR1 reads SGHVS; CDR2 reads FQNEAQ. CDR3 length equals 16 residues. V lost 1 base and J 4 bases, leaving 17 bases between the germline ends. The CDR3 DNA follows: TGTGCCAGCAGCTTAGGGGCCGGGGCAGGGAGTTACGAGCAGTACTTC. It translates to CASSLGAGAGSYEQYF.

The V and J genes are TRBV5-4 and TRBJ2-5; D remains ambiguous. The CDR3 spans 16 residues. CDR1 and CDR2 from the germline V gene are SGHNT and YYREEE (reference sequence). The V end lost 4 bases, the J end lost 3 bases, and 19 bases lay between the germline ends. The CDR3 loop is CASSDGPAVVKETQYF. CDR3 sequence (DNA): TGTGCCAGCAGCGACGGACCTGCGGTAGTGAAAGAGACCCAGTACTTC.

The V and J genes are TRBV5-1 and TRBJ2-5, with a tentative D call TRBD2 (5 bases). Germline V gene sequence: CDR1 SGHRS, CDR2 YFSETQ. There are 14 residues in the CDR3. Trimming pared 5 bases from V and 5 bases from J, leaving 16 bases between. The CDR3 loop reads CASRNSVVGETQYF. CDR3 coding DNA: TGCGCCAGCAGGAATAGCGTCGTCGGTGAGACCCAGTACTTC.

This clone has a single count. The rearrangement uses TRBV4-1 and TRBJ1-6; D may be TRBD1 (5 bases). Deletions cut 4 bases from V and 1 base from J, with 17 bases between. Germline V lookup: CDR1 MGHRA, CDR2 YSYEKL. The CDR3 loop spans 18 amino acids. CDR3 sequence (DNA): TGCGCCAGCAGCCCCCCGCGCGCGGGGGAGTCCTATAATTCACCCCTCCACTTT. Its protein is CASSPPRAGESYNSPLHF.

The J gene is TRBJ2-7, the V gene TRBV5-5; no clear D gene. The CDR3 has 14 amino acids. Germline CDR1 and CDR2: SGHKS and YYEKEE (reference sequence). The ends were cut back, 4 bases at V and 6 bases at J, with 17 bases in the middle. For the CDR3, the DNA is TGTGCCAGCAGCCTGTTGGGCCCAGCATCCGAGCAGTACTTC. Translating it yields CASSLLGPASEQYF.

This rearrangement joins TRBV7-9 to TRBJ1-2, with 8 bases aligning to TRBD1. With 6 bases clipped from V and 7 bases from J, the junction kept 13 bases outside the gene matches. Germline V gene sequence: CDR1 SEHNR, CDR2 FQNEAQ (reference sequence). This CDR3 has 15 amino acids. The CDR3: CASSSSGRQGIGYTF. The DNA of the CDR3 is TGTGCCAGCAGTTCCTCCGGTCGACAGGGGATTGGCTACACCTTC.

The chain combines TRBV4-1 with TRBJ1-5; possible D gene TRBD1, 5 bases. Germline-derived CDR1 and CDR2 are MGHRA and YSYEKL. This CDR3 spans 13 amino acids. The V gene lost 4 bases and the J gene lost 3 bases, with 7 bases spanning the gap. The CDR3 protein is CASSPGLNQPQHF. CDR3 DNA: TGCGCCAGCAGCCCGGGACTCAATCAGCCCCAGCATTTT.